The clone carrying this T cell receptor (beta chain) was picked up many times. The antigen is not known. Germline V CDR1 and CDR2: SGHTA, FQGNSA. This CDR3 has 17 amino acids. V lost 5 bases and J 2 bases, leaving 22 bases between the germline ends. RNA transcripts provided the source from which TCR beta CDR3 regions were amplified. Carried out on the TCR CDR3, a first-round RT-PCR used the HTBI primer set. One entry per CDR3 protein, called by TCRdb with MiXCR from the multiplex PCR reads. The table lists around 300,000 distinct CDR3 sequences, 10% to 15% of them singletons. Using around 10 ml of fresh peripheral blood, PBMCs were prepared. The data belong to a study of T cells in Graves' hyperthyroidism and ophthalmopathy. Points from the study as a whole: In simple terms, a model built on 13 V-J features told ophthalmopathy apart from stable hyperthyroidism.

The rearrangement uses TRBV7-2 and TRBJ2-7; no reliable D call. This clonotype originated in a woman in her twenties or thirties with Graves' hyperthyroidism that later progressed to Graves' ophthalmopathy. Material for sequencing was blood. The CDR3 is CASSVTPQSLITYEQYF. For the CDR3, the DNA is TGTGCCAGCAGCGTAACCCCACAGAGCCTCATAACCTACGAGCAGTACTTC.